A selection of T cell receptor beta chains follows, all from one sample in a study of T cell repertoires in cytomegalovirus infection. No antigen has been identified for these receptors. TCRdb re-derived calls from the reads in MiXCR, one entry per CDR3 protein. The sample consists of roughly 500,000 distinct CDR3 sequences, about 44% of them appearing once. The starting material was cultured PBMCs, obtained from culture after CMV antigen stimulation. These receptors came from a human donor in good health (CMV status not recorded). Some clones in this sample may be carry-over from other donors' samples. Both conserved end residues are trimmed from each CDR3. Fields, in order: V gene, D gene, CDR3 length, CDR3 protein. A D gene is named only where the DNA matches it firmly.

TRBV11-2 NA 12 ASSSQGGGDIQY
TRBV6-5 NA 14 ASSYSQGSINYGYT
TRBV7-2 TRBD1 12 ASGTRQGRYEQY
TRBV4-3 NA 11 ASSQVGDKTQY
TRBV2 NA 12 ASRAREMNTEAF
TRBV6-1 NA 11 ASNTVGDQPQH
TRBV5-6 NA 14 ASSFGFGVSTDTQY
TRBV6-6 NA 12 ASRGRQASYEQY
TRBV18 NA 10 ASSPGVNEQF
TRBV12-3/TRBV12-4 TRBD2 17 ASSLWSQGWLAGGPEQF
TRBV6-6 NA 12 ASGSTRRQETQY
TRBV2 NA 11 ASSELGYNEQF
TRBV7-9 NA 12 ASSLSGNNYGYT
TRBV6-2/TRBV6-3 TRBD1 15 ASSYPEGQSLYNEQF
TRBV10-3 TRBD2 13 AIRLLAENTDTQY